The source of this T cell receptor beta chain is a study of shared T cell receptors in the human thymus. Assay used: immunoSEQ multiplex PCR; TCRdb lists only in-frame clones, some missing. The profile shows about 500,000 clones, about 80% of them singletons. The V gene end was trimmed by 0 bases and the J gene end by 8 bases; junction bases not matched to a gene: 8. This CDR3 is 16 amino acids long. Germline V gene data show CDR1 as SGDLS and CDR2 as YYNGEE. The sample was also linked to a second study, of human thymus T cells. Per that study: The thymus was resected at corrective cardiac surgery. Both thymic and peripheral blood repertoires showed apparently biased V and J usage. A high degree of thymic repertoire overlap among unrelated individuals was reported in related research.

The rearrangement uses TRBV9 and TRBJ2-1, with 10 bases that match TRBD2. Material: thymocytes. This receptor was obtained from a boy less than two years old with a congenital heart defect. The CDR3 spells CASSVAGTSEADEQFF. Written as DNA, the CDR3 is TGTGCCAGCAGCGTAGCTGGGACTAGCGAAGCCGATGAGCAGTTCTTC.